The rows below give T cell receptor beta chains drawn from one sample of a study of T cell changes during pregnancy in multiple sclerosis. Measured with immunoSEQ multiplex PCR; TCRdb has only the in-frame clones, and not every one. The sample includes 30,000 or so clones, more than 75% of them seen just once. The sample consisted of CD4+ T cells from peripheral blood mononuclear cells, taken in the second trimester of pregnancy. The origin of the receptors is a female donor in good health, enrolled as a control in a pregnancy study. CDR3s include the opening cysteine and the closing phenylalanine or tryptophan. Fields, in order: V gene, CDR3 length, J gene, clone size, D gene, CDR3 protein, CDR3 DNA. D genes are given only for firm matches. Not every row has a clone size; where given, it reads once, few, many or a size class.

V: TRBV2; length: 13; J: TRBJ1-4; size: NA; D: NA; CDR3: CASSGGRLEKLFF; DNA: TGTGCCAGCAGTGGTGGGCGTTTGGAAAAACTGTTTTTT
V: TRBV30; length: 16; J: TRBJ2-3; size: once; D: TRBD1; CDR3: CAWSVGQGAVADTQYF; DNA: TGTGCCTGGAGTGTAGGGCAGGGGGCCGTCGCAGATACGCAGTATTTT
V: TRBV30; length: 13; J: TRBJ1-1; size: NA; D: TRBD1; CDR3: CAWSVRQGESAFF; DNA: TGTGCCTGGAGTGTTCGACAGGGTGAGTCCGCTTTCTTT
V: TRBV25-1; length: 16; J: TRBJ2-1; size: NA; D: NA; CDR3: CASSEVTARAHNEQFF; DNA: TGTGCCAGCAGTGAAGTGACAGCCCGGGCACACAATGAGCAGTTCTTC
V: TRBV9; length: 16; J: TRBJ2-2; size: NA; D: TRBD2; CDR3: CASSSGPAGTTGELFF; DNA: TGTGCCAGCAGCTCGGGGCCCGCAGGGACTACTGGGGAGCTGTTTTTT
V: TRBV5-6; length: 13; J: TRBJ2-7; size: NA; D: TRBD1; CDR3: CASHRGVTYEQYF; DNA: TGTGCCAGCCACAGGGGGGTCACGTACGAGCAGTACTTC
V: TRBV7-9; length: 15; J: TRBJ1-4; size: NA; D: TRBD1; CDR3: CASSPGQGANEKLFF; DNA: TGTGCCAGCAGCCCAGGACAGGGCGCTAATGAAAAACTGTTTTTT
V: TRBV4-3; length: 16; J: TRBJ1-3; size: NA; D: NA; CDR3: CASSPAVTGSGNTIYF; DNA: TGCGCCAGCAGCCCCGCCGTCACAGGCTCTGGAAACACCATATATTTT
V: TRBV19; length: 19; J: TRBJ2-4; size: NA; D: TRBD2; CDR3: CASSMQGLASGLAKNIQYF; DNA: TGTGCCAGCTCCATGCAGGGACTAGCGTCAGGTCTAGCCAAAAACATTCAGTACTTC
V: TRBV19; length: 14; J: TRBJ1-5; size: NA; D: TRBD1; CDR3: CASGQGAGNQPQHF; DNA: TGTGCCAGCGGACAGGGGGCTGGGAATCAGCCCCAGCATTTT
V: TRBV15; length: 14; J: TRBJ1-3; size: NA; D: TRBD1; CDR3: CATSRETGINTIYF; DNA: TGTGCCACCAGCAGAGAGACAGGGATAAACACCATATATTTT
V: TRBV14; length: 13; J: TRBJ2-5; size: NA; D: NA; CDR3: CASSQDGRETQYF; DNA: TGTGCCAGCAGCCAAGATGGGAGGGAGACCCAGTACTTC
V: TRBV29-1; length: 11; J: TRBJ1-2; size: NA; D: NA; CDR3: CSVEAGDGYTF; DNA: TGCAGCGTTGAAGCCGGGGATGGCTACACCTTC
V: TRBV10-3; length: 14; J: TRBJ2-3; size: NA; D: TRBD1; CDR3: CATARQGASDTQYF; DNA: TGTGCCACGGCCCGACAGGGGGCGTCAGATACGCAGTATTTT
V: TRBV27; length: 14; J: TRBJ2-2; size: once; D: NA; CDR3: CARCGEPYTGELFF; DNA: TGTGCCAGATGCGGGGAACCATACACCGGGGAGCTGTTTTTT
V: TRBV7-2; length: 13; J: TRBJ1-3; size: NA; D: NA; CDR3: CASSAIPGNTIYF; DNA: TGTGCCAGCAGCGCTATCCCTGGAAACACCATATATTTT
V: TRBV7-9; length: 16; J: TRBJ1-4; size: NA; D: TRBD1; CDR3: CASSLGDRGTNEKLFF; DNA: TGTGCCAGCAGCTTAGGTGACAGGGGTACTAATGAAAAACTGTTTTTT
V: TRBV10-2; length: 13; J: TRBJ2-7; size: NA; D: NA; CDR3: CASIETAGDGQYF; DNA: TGCGCCAGCATCGAGACGGCGGGCGATGGGCAGTACTTC
V: TRBV7-9; length: 18; J: TRBJ2-3; size: NA; D: TRBD2; CDR3: CASSLGIVWRGSEDTQYF; DNA: TGTGCCAGCAGCTTAGGCATAGTATGGCGGGGGTCGGAAGATACGCAGTATTTT
V: TRBV27; length: 16; J: TRBJ2-2; size: once; D: TRBD2; CDR3: CASSFGSGRWGGELFF; DNA: TGTGCCAGCAGTTTCGGTAGCGGGAGGTGGGGCGGGGAGCTGTTTTTT
V: TRBV27; length: 15; J: TRBJ2-1; size: NA; D: TRBD2; CDR3: CASSPQGAGGGEQFF; DNA: TGTGCCAGCAGTCCGCAAGGAGCGGGAGGGGGTGAGCAGTTCTTC
V: TRBV5-4; length: 14; J: TRBJ2-7; size: NA; D: NA; CDR3: CASSKDSWEGEQYF; DNA: TGTGCCAGCAGCAAGGACTCCTGGGAAGGCGAGCAGTACTTC
V: TRBV6-6; length: 16; J: TRBJ2-3; size: NA; D: TRBD1; CDR3: CASSSRGQGTRDTQYF; DNA: TGTGCCAGCAGTTCACGGGGACAGGGGACTAGAGATACGCAGTATTTT
V: TRBV30; length: 15; J: TRBJ1-2; size: NA; D: TRBD1; CDR3: CAWSPSRTGIYGYTF; DNA: TGTGCCTGGTCCCCTTCCCGGACAGGGATATATGGCTACACCTTC
V: TRBV4-1; length: 15; J: TRBJ2-3; size: NA; D: NA; CDR3: CASSQDQRSGDTQYF; DNA: TGCGCCAGCAGCCAAGATCAGCGATCGGGAGATACGCAGTATTTT
V: TRBV7-9; length: 12; J: TRBJ2-7; size: NA; D: NA; CDR3: CASSSPPYEQYF; DNA: TGTGCCAGCAGCTCCCCCCCGTACGAGCAGTACTTC
V: TRBV5-1; length: 16; J: TRBJ2-1; size: NA; D: TRBD2; CDR3: CASSPSGTSASNEQFF; DNA: TGCGCCAGCAGCCCCTCCGGGACTAGCGCCTCAAATGAGCAGTTCTTC
V: TRBV10-3; length: 11; J: TRBJ2-5; size: NA; D: NA; CDR3: CAISFMETQYF; DNA: TGTGCCATCAGTTTCATGGAGACCCAGTACTTC
V: TRBV28; length: 16; J: TRBJ1-5; size: NA; D: NA; CDR3: CASSPHSLVSNQPQHF; DNA: TGTGCCAGCAGTCCCCACAGCTTAGTTAGCAATCAGCCCCAGCATTTT
V: TRBV19; length: 13; J: TRBJ2-7; size: NA; D: TRBD1; CDR3: CASSKDRGYEQYF; DNA: TGTGCCAGTAGTAAAGACAGGGGTTACGAGCAGTACTTC
V: TRBV5-1; length: 13; J: TRBJ2-1; size: NA; D: NA; CDR3: CASSLATGDEQFF; DNA: TGCGCCAGCAGCTTGGCCACCGGTGATGAGCAGTTCTTC
V: TRBV7-6; length: 17; J: TRBJ1-4; size: NA; D: NA; CDR3: CASSLKVGQQIGEKLFF; DNA: TGTGCCAGCAGCTTAAAGGTGGGACAACAAATCGGGGAAAAACTGTTTTTT
V: TRBV9; length: 21; J: TRBJ2-2; size: NA; D: TRBD2; CDR3: CASSVVPPGLAGGPGTGELFF; DNA: TGTGCCAGCAGCGTAGTCCCCCCCGGACTAGCGGGAGGGCCGGGCACCGGGGAGCTGTTTTTT
V: TRBV10-3; length: 14; J: TRBJ1-2; size: NA; D: TRBD1; CDR3: CAIQGALSYYGYTF; DNA: TGTGCCATACAGGGGGCCCTTTCTTACTATGGCTACACCTTC
V: TRBV27; length: 19; J: TRBJ2-6; size: NA; D: TRBD1; CDR3: CASSLYWGQGDSGANVLTF; DNA: TGTGCCAGCAGTTTATATTGGGGACAGGGCGACTCTGGGGCCAACGTCCTGACTTTC
V: TRBV7-2; length: 15; J: TRBJ2-5; size: NA; D: TRBD1; CDR3: CASSFRGGSEETQYF; DNA: TGTGCCAGCAGTTTTCGAGGGGGCTCAGAGGAGACCCAGTACTTC
V: TRBV19; length: 15; J: TRBJ1-5; size: once; D: NA; CDR3: CASSWSGGGNQPQHF; DNA: TGTGCCAGTAGTTGGTCGGGGGGCGGCAATCAGCCCCAGCATTTT
V: TRBV10-2; length: 14; J: TRBJ2-4; size: once; D: NA; CDR3: CASSVETRNNIQYF; DNA: TGCGCCAGCAGTGTTGAGACACGGAATAACATTCAGTACTTC
V: TRBV5-1; length: 13; J: TRBJ1-1; size: NA; D: NA; CDR3: CASSLSMNTEAFF; DNA: TGCGCCAGCAGCTTGTCTATGAACACTGAAGCTTTCTTT
V: TRBV2; length: 14; J: TRBJ2-5; size: few; D: TRBD2; CDR3: CASGTSGSGETQYF; DNA: TGTGCCAGCGGGACTAGCGGGAGCGGTGAGACCCAGTACTTC
V: TRBV19; length: 15; J: TRBJ1-6; size: NA; D: TRBD1; CDR3: CASSTGQGENSPLHF; DNA: TGTGCCAGTAGTACAGGACAGGGGGAGAATTCACCCCTCCACTTT
V: TRBV6-5; length: 12; J: TRBJ2-1; size: NA; D: NA; CDR3: CASSRQGSEQFF; DNA: TGTGCCAGCAGTCGCCAGGGGAGTGAGCAGTTCTTC
V: TRBV11-2; length: 15; J: TRBJ2-5; size: NA; D: TRBD2; CDR3: CASSLELASQETQYF; DNA: TGTGCCAGCAGCTTAGAACTAGCGAGCCAAGAGACCCAGTACTTC
V: TRBV2; length: 16; J: TRBJ2-6; size: NA; D: TRBD1; CDR3: CASSTGTGTGANVLTF; DNA: TGTGCCAGCAGTACCGGGACAGGGACTGGGGCCAACGTCCTGACTTTC
V: TRBV27; length: 13; J: TRBJ2-7; size: NA; D: NA; CDR3: CASSLGGTYEQYF; DNA: TGTGCCAGCAGTTTGGGCGGGACCTACGAGCAGTACTTC
V: TRBV30; length: 15; J: TRBJ2-4; size: NA; D: TRBD2; CDR3: CAWSRTSGSANIQYF; DNA: TGTGCCTGGAGTCGGACTAGCGGGAGCGCAAACATTCAGTACTTC
V: TRBV23-1; length: 19; J: TRBJ2-1; size: NA; D: TRBD1; CDR3: CASSPEDRGPLSFHNEQFF; DNA: TGCGCCAGCAGTCCCGAGGACAGGGGACCGCTATCGTTCCACAATGAGCAGTTCTTC
V: TRBV29-1; length: 13; J: TRBJ1-2; size: NA; D: NA; CDR3: CSVGGLDNYGYTF; DNA: TGCAGCGTTGGGGGGCTAGATAACTATGGCTACACCTTC
V: TRBV27; length: 15; J: TRBJ1-4; size: NA; D: NA; CDR3: CASSLTGLANEKLFF; DNA: TGTGCCAGCAGTCTTACAGGGCTGGCTAATGAAAAACTGTTTTTT
V: TRBV30; length: 15; J: TRBJ1-5; size: NA; D: NA; CDR3: CAWSVPTGPNQPQHF; DNA: TGTGCCTGGAGTGTACCCACAGGACCCAATCAGCCCCAGCATTTT
V: TRBV19; length: 14; J: TRBJ2-2; size: NA; D: TRBD1; CDR3: CASKRTGDGGELFF; DNA: TGTGCCAGTAAAAGGACAGGGGATGGCGGGGAGCTGTTTTTT